This note documents a single T cell receptor beta chain sequence. CDR1 is SGHVS, CDR2 FQNEAQ, per germline. This CDR3 region has 15 residues. The V gene lost 5 bases and the J gene lost 2 bases, with 13 bases spanning the gap. Study members were between roughly 18 and 89 years old and lived in 20 to 30 US regions. Clinical history as reported by participants underpinned cohort assignment. Original processing methods: Scientists estimated how many nucleated cells there were by amplifying reference gene primers. The protocol was immunoSEQ multiplex PCR, while the TCRdb copy is restricted to in-frame clones and leaves out a portion. Clone size and V and J calls were adopted from that table, with D and trimming inferred from the DNA. The repertoire holds roughly 420,000 clones, with around nine tenths as singletons. This sample stems from a study of blood T cell repertoires in COVID-19.

Sequencing was carried out using PBMCs or T cells enriched from blood (not recorded which). This clonotype was sampled from a woman in her twenties or thirties with acute COVID-19. The genes are TRBV7-8 and TRBJ1-5; D may be TRBD1 (5 bases). This CDR3 reads CASSPRQNGNQPQHF. The CDR3 coding sequence is TGTGCCAGCAGCCCGCGACAGAATGGCAATCAGCCCCAGCATTTT.